The present entry profiles one TCR beta chain with its context. The antigen is undetermined. The CDR3 is 17 residues long. Trimming cost V 0 bases and J 0 bases; bases outside gene matches: 5. Germline CDR1 reads SGDLS; CDR2 reads YYNGEE. The data were taken from a study of cytomegalovirus exposure and HLA in healthy donors. Study results and caveats: In vitro testing confirmed three CMV-associated chains as specific for CMV antigens.

Vbeta (60) and Jbeta (13) primers were used in the PCR. Clones were sequenced by immunoSEQ multiplex PCR, and TCRdb holds only the in-frame ones, with some missing. Of under 200,000 clones listed, approximately 70% are singletons. The clonotype originates from a woman younger than 45 in good health and CMV-seronegative. The chain combines TRBV9 with TRBJ2-3; 9 bases agree with TRBD2. Sequencing input: PBMCs. Here the CDR3 DNA reads TGTGCCAGCAGCGTAGTTAAGACTAGCGGAAGCACAGATACGCAGTATTTT. It encodes CASSVVKTSGSTDTQYF.